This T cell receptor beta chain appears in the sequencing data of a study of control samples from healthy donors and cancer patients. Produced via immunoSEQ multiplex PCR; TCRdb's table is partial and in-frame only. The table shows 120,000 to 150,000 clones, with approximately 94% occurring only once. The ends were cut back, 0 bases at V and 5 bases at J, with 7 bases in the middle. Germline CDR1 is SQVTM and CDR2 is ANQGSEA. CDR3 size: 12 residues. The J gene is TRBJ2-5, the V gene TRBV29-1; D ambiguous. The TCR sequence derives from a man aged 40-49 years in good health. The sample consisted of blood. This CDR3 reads CSVEEVQETQYF. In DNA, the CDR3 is TGCAGCGTTGAAGAAGTTCAGGAGACCCAGTACTTC.